This T cell receptor (beta chain) is drawn from a study of cytomegalovirus exposure and HLA in healthy donors. Samples came from healthy bone marrow donors. Study results and caveats: Specificity of a few CMV-associated chains for CMV antigens was verified in vitro. Within a later analysis, the majority of CMV-associated TCR beta chains appeared HLA-restricted.

As to this clone: The target antigen is unknown.

Trimming pared 6 bases from V and 2 bases from J, leaving 12 bases between. Germline V CDR1 and CDR2: SNHLY, FYNNEI. The CDR3 is made up of 14 amino acids. Use of 60 Vbeta and 13 Jbeta primers characterized the PCR. Clones were sequenced by immunoSEQ multiplex PCR, and TCRdb holds only the in-frame ones, with some missing. The sample has about 73,000 clones, approximately 61% seen once. Specimen: PBMCs. This receptor was obtained from a woman aged 50 to 60 in good health and CMV-seropositive. This chain connects TRBV2 to TRBJ2-3; possible D gene TRBD1, 5 bases. The CDR3 sequence is CASRPRAFTDTQYF. CDR3 nucleotide sequence: TGTGCCAGCAGGCCCAGGGCCTTCACAGATACGCAGTATTTT.